The 22 T cell receptor beta chains given below trace back to one sample, sequenced in a study of CD8 T cells in ankylosing spondylitis (dated by TCRdb to about 2017). What the work shows at the level of the full study, not this receptor alone: Blood from ankylosing spondylitis patients appeared to be characterized by a TCR beta motif made up of under ten highly homologous amino acid variants.

The receptor library was made with 5' RACE. TCRdb shows the sequencer as Illumina HiSeq 2500. TCRdb ran its own pipeline on the public reads, namely fastp trimming at Q25 and MiXCR clone calling, and kept in-frame beta chains. Identical CDR3 protein sequences are pooled into one entry, listed with their most common genes and DNA. A total of 800,000 to 900,000 distinct CDR3 sequences appear in this sample, over 9.5% of them only once. Of the sample, 0.51% is held by the ten largest clones. No antigens are known for them. Sequencing used blood, either unsorted or a sorted T cell fraction (not recorded which). The receptors originated from a male donor with ankylosing spondylitis.

This clonotype has at least ten counts. V and J are TRBV29-1 and TRBJ1-2; possible D gene TRBD1, 5 bases. Germline CDR1 and CDR2: SQVTM and ANQGSEA. The CDR3 totals 12 residues. With 7 bases removed from V and 0 bases from J, the gap between germline ends came to 9 bases. CDR3 region: CSGGGSNYGYTF. CDR3 nucleotides: TGCAGCGGGGGCGGCTCTAACTATGGCTACACCTTC.

In this sample, this clonotype turned up a few times. CDR3 sequence: CSAARQGGGTQYF. The CDR3 bases are TGCAGTGCCGCTAGACAAGGGGGGGGGACCCAGTACTTC. The chain uses TRBV20-1 and TRBJ2-5; D might be TRBD2 (7 bases). The V end was cut by 6 bases, the J end by 7 bases, with 18 bases between. Per the germline V gene, CDR1 is DFQATT and CDR2 is SNEGSKA (reference sequence). The CDR3 is 13 amino acids.

This clonotype appeared a few times. This chain connects TRBV20-1 to TRBJ1-3; 10 bases align to TRBD1. CDR3 length: 16 amino acids. V trimming: 6 bases; J trimming: 4 bases; junction bases outside the gene matches: 12. CDR1 and CDR2 (germline): DFQATT, SNEGSKA (reference sequence). The CDR3 loop is CSAQTGGQGRGNTIYF. For the CDR3, the DNA is TGCAGTGCGCAAACCGGGGGACAGGGGAGAGGAAACACCATATATTTT.

This sequence joins TRBV6-1 and TRBJ2-3, with 11 positions matching TRBD2. CDR3 length: 16 residues. Germline V gene sequence: CDR1 MNHNS, CDR2 SASEGT. The J segment lost 0 bases and the V segment lost 5 bases, leaving 4 bases of the junction unmatched. The CDR3 reads CASSHSGRVSTDTQYF. In DNA form, the CDR3 reads TGTGCCAGCAGTCATAGCGGGAGGGTTAGCACAGATACGCAGTATTTT.

The rearrangement joins TRBV7-3 to TRBJ1-6; 7 nucleotides line up with TRBD1. Looked up from germline, CDR1 is SGHTA and CDR2 is FQGTGA. CDR3 length equals 16 residues. V trimming: 2 bases; J trimming: 8 bases; junction bases outside the gene matches: 9. The CDR3 protein is CASSLRARDSDSPLHF. CDR3 coding DNA: TGTGCCAGCAGCTTACGCGCTCGGGACAGCGATTCACCCCTCCACTTT. Using reference TRBV7-3 and TRBJ1-6 for the parts outside the CDR3, the full variable domain is GAGVSQTPSNKVTEKGKYVELRCDPISGHTALYWYRQSLGQGPEFLIYFQGTGAADDSGLPNDRFFAVRPEGSVSTLKIQRTERGDSAVYLCASSLRARDSDSPLHFGNGTRLTVT.

The table lists this clonotype with a few counts. The chain is built from TRBV24-1 and TRBJ2-3; 9 bases match TRBD2. CDR1 and CDR2 (germline): KGHDR, SFDVKD. The CDR3 totals 18 residues. Trimming removed 6 bases from V and 0 bases from J; junction bases left unmatched: 12. As DNA, the CDR3 is TGTGCCACCAGTTTTGGCCCGGGACTAGCAAGCAGCACAGATACGCAGTATTTT. It encodes CATSFGPGLASSTDTQYF.

In this sample, this clonotype turned up a few times. The gene calls are TRBV7-8 and TRBJ2-1; TRBD2 agrees at 8 bases. After removal of 4 bases from V and 6 bases from J, the junction contained 11 bases not matched to a gene. From germline, CDR1 is SGHVS and CDR2 FQNEAQ. The CDR3 loop spans 16 amino acids. In DNA form, the CDR3 reads TGTGCCAGCAGCTACGCAGCGGGGGCTAATTCCAATGAGCAGTTCTTC. This sequence encodes CASSYAAGANSNEQFF.

This clonotype was seen a few times. V usage is TRBV25-1 and J usage is TRBJ1-2, with 7 bases matching TRBD1. The V and J ends lost 2 bases and 13 bases, in that order; junction bases with no gene match: 10. Germline CDR1 reads MGHDK; CDR2 reads SYGVNS. There are 13 residues in the CDR3. This CDR3 reads CASSEGDSGAVTF. The CDR3 region has the DNA TGTGCCAGCAGTGAAGGGGACAGCGGGGCTGTCACCTTC.

The rearrangement links TRBV7-2 to TRBJ2-1; D is possibly TRBD1 (6 bases). Deletions cut 6 bases from V and 0 bases from J, with 15 bases between. This CDR3 contains 16 residues. Germline V gene data show CDR1 as SGHTA and CDR2 as FQGNSA. The CDR3 reads CASSLHRDPSYNEQFF. The CDR3 DNA is TGTGCCAGCAGTCTACACAGGGACCCCTCCTACAATGAGCAGTTCTTC. Using reference TRBV7-2 and TRBJ2-1 for the parts outside the CDR3, the full variable domain is GAGVSQSPSNKVTEKGKDVELRCDPISGHTALYWYRQSLGQGLEFLIYFQGNSAPDKSGLPSDRFSAERTGGSVSTLTIQRTQQEDSAVYLCASSLHRDPSYNEQFFGPGTRLTVL.

This sequence joins TRBV6-4 and TRBJ2-2; no reliable D call. Trimming cost V 5 bases and J 4 bases, with 14 bases left between them. Germline values: CDR1 MRHNA, CDR2 SNTAGT. The CDR3 has 15 residues. CDR3 protein: CASSTHYLSTGELFF. In nucleotides, the CDR3 is TGTGCCAGCAGTACACATTACTTGAGCACCGGGGAGCTGTTTTTT.

This clonotype appeared a few times. This chain uses TRBV10-3 with TRBJ1-4; unclear D gene. The V and J ends lost 4 bases and 7 bases respectively, with 13 bases between them. The CDR3 is 14 amino acids. Per the germline V gene, CDR1 is ENHRY and CDR2 is SYGVKD. The chain's CDR3 is CAISAAGRGEKLFF. The CDR3, as DNA: TGTGCCATCAGTGCAGCGGGAAGAGGTGAAAAACTGTTTTTT.

In this sample, this clonotype turned up many times. V usage is TRBV7-9 and J usage is TRBJ1-4; D gene uncertain. The CDR3 loop spans 15 amino acids. Germline V gene data show CDR1 as SEHNR and CDR2 as FQNEAQ (reference sequence). V was trimmed by 5 bases and J by 0 bases, leaving 10 bases between them. The CDR3 is CASSHGLPTNEKLFF. As DNA, the CDR3 is TGTGCCAGCAGCCACGGGCTCCCAACTAATGAAAAACTGTTTTTT.

Ten or more counts support this clonotype. The gene calls are TRBV9 and TRBJ2-5; TRBD2 matches 10 bases. Germline V gene data show CDR1 as SGDLS and CDR2 as YYNGEE. This CDR3 comprises 15 residues. V shed 8 bases, J shed 5 bases, and the junction held 12 bases outside the gene matches. The CDR3 bases are TGTGCCAGGACCCCTAGCGGGAGAAATTGGGAGACCCAGTACTTC. Its translation is CARTPSGRNWETQYF.

The table lists this clonotype with a few counts. This CDR3 is CASSIEESGANVLTF. CDR3 nucleotides: TGTGCCAGTAGTATCGAGGAGTCTGGGGCCAACGTCCTGACTTTC. V and J are TRBV19 and TRBJ2-6, with no clear D. Trimming cost V 3 bases and J 1 base, with 7 bases left between them. The CDR3 sequence is 15 residues long. Looked up from germline, CDR1 is LNHDA and CDR2 is SQIVND (reference sequence).

This clonotype was detected a few times. The V and J genes are TRBV20-1 and TRBJ1-1; TRBD1 might be the D (5 bases). In germline, CDR1 is DFQATT, CDR2 SNEGSKA (reference sequence). CDR3 length equals 14 residues. Trimming removed 5 bases from V and 3 bases from J, with 16 bases in between. In DNA form, the CDR3 reads TGCAGTGCTTTTTCCAGGGTCGTGGACACTGAAGCTTTCTTT. Its translation: CSAFSRVVDTEAFF.

The chain carries TRBV5-1 and TRBJ2-7; 10 positions match TRBD1. Germline CDR1 SGHRS, CDR2 YFSETQ. J was trimmed by 5 bases and V by 4 bases; bases with no gene match: 6. The length of the CDR3 is 14 residues. This CDR3 reads CASSPGQGPHEQYF. In nucleotides, the CDR3 is TGCGCCAGCAGCCCGGGACAGGGGCCACACGAGCAGTACTTC.

This clonotype was seen at least ten times. The genes are TRBV9 and TRBJ1-2; D is unresolved. CDR3 length equals 11 residues. Germline V gene data show CDR1 as SGDLS and CDR2 as YYNGEE. V lost 7 bases, J lost 0 bases, and 4 bases lay in between. DNA for the CDR3: TGTGCCAGCGAGGCTAACTATGGCTACACCTTC. Encoded protein: CASEANYGYTF.

The chain is built from TRBV5-6 and TRBJ1-1, with 8 bases aligning to TRBD1. The germline V gene has CDR1 SGHDT and CDR2 YYEEEE. V lost 5 bases, J lost 5 bases, and 14 bases stayed unmatched. There are 16 residues in the CDR3. In nucleotides, the CDR3 is TGTGCCAGCAGGCAGATATCAGGGGGCGCAGGAACTGAAGCTTTCTTT. It codes for CASRQISGGAGTEAFF.

This chain connects TRBV20-1 to TRBJ1-4, with D unclear. This CDR3 contains 14 residues. V lost 0 bases and J 5 bases, leaving 10 bases between the germline ends. CDR1 DFQATT and CDR2 SNEGSKA come from the germline V gene (reference sequence). CDR3 DNA sequence: TGCAGTGCTAGAGATCTGTTCAAGAATGAAAAACTGTTTTTT. As protein: CSARDLFKNEKLFF.

A few counts support this clonotype. This chain links TRBV4-3 with TRBJ1-6; D gene unclear. V lost 1 base, J lost 0 bases, and 16 bases lay in between. Germline-derived CDR1 and CDR2 are LGHNA and YSLEER. CDR3 size: 19 residues. The CDR3 reads CASSQVRVRGSSYNSPLHF. The CDR3 bases are TGCGCCAGCAGCCAAGTACGGGTACGGGGTAGCTCCTATAATTCACCCCTCCACTTT.

The chain has TRBV20-1 and TRBJ2-1; perhaps TRBD2 as D (6 bases). The germline V gene has CDR1 DFQATT and CDR2 SNEGSKA (reference sequence). V lost 1 base to trimming and J lost 2 bases, with 12 bases between them. The CDR3 runs 15 residues. This CDR3 reads CSARGGLPTYNEQFF. The CDR3 DNA sequence: TGCAGTGCTAGAGGGGGACTTCCTACCTACAATGAGCAGTTCTTC.

This clonotype has a handful of counts. The chain recombines TRBV6-1 with TRBJ1-2; D ambiguous. The CDR3 runs 13 residues. Trimming pared 6 bases from V and 8 bases from J, leaving 16 bases between. The germline V gene encodes CDR1 MNHNS and CDR2 SASEGT. The CDR3 nucleotides read TGTGCCAGCAGGGAGAGGGCGCGTGGGGGCTACACCTTC. It encodes CASRERARGGYTF.